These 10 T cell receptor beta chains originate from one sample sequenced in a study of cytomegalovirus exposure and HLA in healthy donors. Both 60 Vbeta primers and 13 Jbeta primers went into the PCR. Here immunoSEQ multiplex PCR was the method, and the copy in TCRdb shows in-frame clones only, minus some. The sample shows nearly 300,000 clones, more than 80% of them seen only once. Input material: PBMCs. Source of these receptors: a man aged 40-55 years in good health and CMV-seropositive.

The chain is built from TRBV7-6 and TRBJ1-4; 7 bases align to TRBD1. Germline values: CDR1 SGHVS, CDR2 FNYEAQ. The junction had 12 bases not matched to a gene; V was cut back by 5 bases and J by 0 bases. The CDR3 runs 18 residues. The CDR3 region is CASSLGPTGVATNEKLFF. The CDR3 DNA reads TGTGCCAGCAGCCTCGGCCCCACAGGGGTTGCAACTAATGAAAAACTGTTTTTT.

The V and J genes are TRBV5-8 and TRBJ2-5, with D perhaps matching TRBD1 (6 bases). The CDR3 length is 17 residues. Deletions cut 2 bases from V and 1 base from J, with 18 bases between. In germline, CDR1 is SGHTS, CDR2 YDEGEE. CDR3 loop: CASSFDRAGATQETQYF. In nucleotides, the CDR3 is TGTGCCAGCAGCTTCGATAGGGCAGGGGCCACCCAAGAGACCCAGTACTTC.

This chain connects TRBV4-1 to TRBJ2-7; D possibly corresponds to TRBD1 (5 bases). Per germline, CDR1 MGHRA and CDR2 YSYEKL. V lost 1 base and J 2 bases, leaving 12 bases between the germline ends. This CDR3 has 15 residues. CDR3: CASSQVGGQTYEQYF. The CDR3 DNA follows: TGCGCCAGCAGCCAAGTGGGCGGACAAACCTACGAGCAGTACTTC.

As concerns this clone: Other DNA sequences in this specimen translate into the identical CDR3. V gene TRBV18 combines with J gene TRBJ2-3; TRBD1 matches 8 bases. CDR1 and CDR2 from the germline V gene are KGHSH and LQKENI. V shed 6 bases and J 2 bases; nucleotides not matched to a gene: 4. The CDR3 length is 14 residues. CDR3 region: CASSPGQDTDTQYF. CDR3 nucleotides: TGTGCCAGCTCCCCGGGACAGGACACAGATACGCAGTATTTT.

The CDR3 loop reads CASKSRAGGYEQYF. The CDR3 DNA is TGTGCCAGCAAGTCAAGGGCAGGGGGCTACGAGCAGTACTTC. The chain has TRBV6-1 and TRBJ2-7; 7 nucleotides agree with TRBD1. The CDR3 contains 14 residues. J lost 3 bases, V lost 7 bases, and 9 bases had no gene match. Germline values: CDR1 MNHNS, CDR2 SASEGT.

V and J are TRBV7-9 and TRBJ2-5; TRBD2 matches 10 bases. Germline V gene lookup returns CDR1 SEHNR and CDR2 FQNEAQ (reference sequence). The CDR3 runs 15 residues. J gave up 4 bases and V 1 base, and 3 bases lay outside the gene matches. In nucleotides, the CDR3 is TGTGCCAGCAGCTTAGTGCCTAGCGGGGGAGAGACCCAGTACTTC. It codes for CASSLVPSGGETQYF. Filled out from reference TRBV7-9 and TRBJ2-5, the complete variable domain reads DTGVSQNPRHKITKRGQNVTFRCDPISEHNRLYWYRQTLGQGPEFLTYFQNEAQLEKSRLLSDRFSAERPKGSFSTLEIQRTEQGDSAMYLCASSLVPSGGETQYFGPGTRLLVL.

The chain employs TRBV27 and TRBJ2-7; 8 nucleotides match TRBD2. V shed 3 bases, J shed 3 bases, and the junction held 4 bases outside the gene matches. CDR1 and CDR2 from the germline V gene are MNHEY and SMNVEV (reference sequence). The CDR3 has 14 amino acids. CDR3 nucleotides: TGTGCCAGCAGTTTCCGGGAGGGCCTCTACGAGCAGTACTTC. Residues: CASSFREGLYEQYF.

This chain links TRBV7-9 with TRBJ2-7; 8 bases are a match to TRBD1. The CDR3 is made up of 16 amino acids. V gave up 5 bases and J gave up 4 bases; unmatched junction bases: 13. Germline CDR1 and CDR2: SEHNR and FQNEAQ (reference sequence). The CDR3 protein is CASSPLWTGYVYEQYF. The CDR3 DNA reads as TGTGCCAGCAGCCCTCTCTGGACAGGGTATGTGTACGAGCAGTACTTC.

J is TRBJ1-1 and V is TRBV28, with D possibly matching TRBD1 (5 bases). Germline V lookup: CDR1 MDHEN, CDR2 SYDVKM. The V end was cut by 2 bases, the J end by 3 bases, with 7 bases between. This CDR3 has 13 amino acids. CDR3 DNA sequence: TGTGCCAGCAGTTTACCGACAGACACTGAAGCTTTCTTT. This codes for CASSLPTDTEAFF. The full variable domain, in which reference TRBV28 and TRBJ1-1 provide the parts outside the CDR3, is DVKVTQSSRYLVKRTGEKVFLECVQDMDHENMFWYRQDPGLGLRLIYFSYDVKMKEKGDIPEGYSVSREKKERFSLILESASTNQTSMYLCASSLPTDTEAFFGQGTRLTVV.

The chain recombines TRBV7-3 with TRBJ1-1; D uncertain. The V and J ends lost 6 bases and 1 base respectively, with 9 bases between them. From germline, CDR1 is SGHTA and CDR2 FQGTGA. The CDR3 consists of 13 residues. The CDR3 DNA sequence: TGTGCCAGCAGAAGAGGTGGGAACACTGAAGCTTTCTTT. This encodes CASRRGGNTEAFF.